This TCR beta chain was observed in a study of cytomegalovirus exposure and HLA in healthy donors. General study points: There were some V segments, including TRBV6-2 and TRBV6-3, excluded as indistinguishable. When the data were analyzed later, several of the most significant clusters appeared to be linked to common viral pathogens. Reports indicated that the classifier achieved high specificity and sensitivity in diagnosing cytomegalovirus status. TCR beta V- and J-gene trimming was later associated with a missense DCLRE1C variant.

A note on this clone: No antigen is known for it.

There are 16 residues in the CDR3. Trimming pared 5 bases from V and 3 bases from J, leaving 15 bases between. The germline V gene encodes CDR1 SGHRS and CDR2 YFSETQ. It was with 60 Vbeta and 13 Jbeta primers that the PCR ran. Assay used: immunoSEQ multiplex PCR; TCRdb lists only in-frame clones, some missing. The table records 110,000 to 150,000 clones, 65% to 80% of them present only once. The J gene is TRBJ1-6, the V gene TRBV5-1; D is possibly TRBD1 (5 bases). The specimen sequenced was PBMCs. The TCR originated in a male donor in good health and CMV-seronegative. The CDR3 coding sequence is TGCGCCAGCAGTCATGATCAGGGTGGCTATAATTCACCCCTCCACTTT. It yields the protein CASSHDQGGYNSPLHF.